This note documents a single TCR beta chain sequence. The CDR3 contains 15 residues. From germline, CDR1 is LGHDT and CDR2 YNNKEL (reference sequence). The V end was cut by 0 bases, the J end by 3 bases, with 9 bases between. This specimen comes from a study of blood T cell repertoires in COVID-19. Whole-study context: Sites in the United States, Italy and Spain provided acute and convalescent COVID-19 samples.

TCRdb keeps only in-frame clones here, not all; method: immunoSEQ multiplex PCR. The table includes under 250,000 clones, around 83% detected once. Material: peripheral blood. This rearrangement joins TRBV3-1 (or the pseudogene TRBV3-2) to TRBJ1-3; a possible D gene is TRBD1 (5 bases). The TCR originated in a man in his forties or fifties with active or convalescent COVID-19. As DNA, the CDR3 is TGTGCCAGCAGCCAAGAACCAGGGTATGGAAACACCATATATTTT. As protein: CASSQEPGYGNTIYF.